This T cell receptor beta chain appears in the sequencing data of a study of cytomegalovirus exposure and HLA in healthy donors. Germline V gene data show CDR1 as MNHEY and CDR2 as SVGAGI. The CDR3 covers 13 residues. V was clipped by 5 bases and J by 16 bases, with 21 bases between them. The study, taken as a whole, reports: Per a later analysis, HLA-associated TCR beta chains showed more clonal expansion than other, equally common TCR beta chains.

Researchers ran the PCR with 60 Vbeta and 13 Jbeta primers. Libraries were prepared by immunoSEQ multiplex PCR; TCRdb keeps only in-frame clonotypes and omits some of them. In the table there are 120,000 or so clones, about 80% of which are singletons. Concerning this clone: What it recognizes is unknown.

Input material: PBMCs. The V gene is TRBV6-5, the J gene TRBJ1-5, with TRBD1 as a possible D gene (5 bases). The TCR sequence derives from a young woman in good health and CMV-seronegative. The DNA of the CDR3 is TGTGCCAGCAGTACCGGGCCCAGGGAACTTACACATTTT. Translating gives CASSTGPRELTHF.